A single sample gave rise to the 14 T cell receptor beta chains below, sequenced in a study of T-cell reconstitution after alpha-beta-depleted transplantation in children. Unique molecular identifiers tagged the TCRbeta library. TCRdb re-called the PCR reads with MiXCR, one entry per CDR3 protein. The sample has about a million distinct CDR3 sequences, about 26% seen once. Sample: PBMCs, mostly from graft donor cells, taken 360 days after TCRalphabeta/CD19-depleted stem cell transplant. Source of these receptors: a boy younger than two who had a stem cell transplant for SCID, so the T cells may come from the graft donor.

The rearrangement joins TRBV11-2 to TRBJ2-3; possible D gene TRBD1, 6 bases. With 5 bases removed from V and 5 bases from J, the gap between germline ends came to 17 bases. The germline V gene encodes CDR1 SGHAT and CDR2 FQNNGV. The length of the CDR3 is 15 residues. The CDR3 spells CASSPERGWGDTQYF. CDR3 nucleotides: TGTGCCAGCAGCCCAGAGAGGGGGTGGGGAGATACGCAGTATTTT.

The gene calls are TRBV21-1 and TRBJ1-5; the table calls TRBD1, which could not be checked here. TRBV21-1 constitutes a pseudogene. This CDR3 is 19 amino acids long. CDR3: CASSKAPRTVFMGNQPQHF. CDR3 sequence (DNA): TGTGCCAGCAGCAAAGCTCCTAGGACAGTCTTTATGGGCAATCAGCCCCAGCATTTT.

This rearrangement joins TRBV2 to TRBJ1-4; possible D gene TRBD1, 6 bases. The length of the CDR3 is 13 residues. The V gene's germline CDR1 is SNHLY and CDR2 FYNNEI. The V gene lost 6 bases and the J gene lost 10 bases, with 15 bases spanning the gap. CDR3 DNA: TGTGCCAGCAGGTCAGGGGAGCCTCGAAAACTGTTTTTT. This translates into CASRSGEPRKLFF.

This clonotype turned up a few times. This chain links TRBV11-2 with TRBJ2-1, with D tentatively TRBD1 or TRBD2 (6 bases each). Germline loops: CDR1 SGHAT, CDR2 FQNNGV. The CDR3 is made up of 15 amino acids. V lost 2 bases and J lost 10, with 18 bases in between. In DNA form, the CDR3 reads TGTGCCAGCAGCTTACTTTCGTGGGGGGCACAAGAGCAGTTCTTC. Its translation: CASSLLSWGAQEQFF. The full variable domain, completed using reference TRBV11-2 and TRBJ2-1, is EAGVAQSPRYKIIEKRQSVAFWCNPISGHATLYWYQQILGQGPKLLIQFQNNGVVDDSQLPKDRFSAERLKGVDSTLKIQPAKLEDSAVYLCASSLLSWGAQEQFFGPGTRLTVL.

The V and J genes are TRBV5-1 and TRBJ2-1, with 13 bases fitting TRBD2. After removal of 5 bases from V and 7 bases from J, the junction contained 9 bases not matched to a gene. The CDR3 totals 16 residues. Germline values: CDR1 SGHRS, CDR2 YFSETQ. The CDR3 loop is CASRTGLAGVQNEQFF. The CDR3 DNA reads TGCGCCAGCAGAACTGGACTAGCGGGGGTTCAAAATGAGCAGTTCTTC.

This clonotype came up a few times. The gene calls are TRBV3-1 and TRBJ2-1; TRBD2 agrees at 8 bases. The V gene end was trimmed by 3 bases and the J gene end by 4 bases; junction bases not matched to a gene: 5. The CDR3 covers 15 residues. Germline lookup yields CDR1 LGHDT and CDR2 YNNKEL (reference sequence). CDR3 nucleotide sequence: TGTGCCAGCAGCCAGCCGGGACTAGTATACAATGAGCAGTTCTTC. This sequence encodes CASSQPGLVYNEQFF.

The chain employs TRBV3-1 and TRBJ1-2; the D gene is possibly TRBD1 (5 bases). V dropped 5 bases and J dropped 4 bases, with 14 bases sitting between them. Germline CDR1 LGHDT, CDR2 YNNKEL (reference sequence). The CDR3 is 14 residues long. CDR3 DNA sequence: TGTGCCAGCAGCGCCCGGGGCGCGGGCTATGGCTACACCTTC. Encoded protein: CASSARGAGYGYTF.

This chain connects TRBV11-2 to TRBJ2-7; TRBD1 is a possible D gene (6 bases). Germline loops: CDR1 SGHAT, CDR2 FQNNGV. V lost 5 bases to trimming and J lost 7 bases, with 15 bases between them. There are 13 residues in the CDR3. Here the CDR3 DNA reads TGTGCCAGCAGCGGATCCGACAGGAGGGAGCAGTACTTC. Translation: CASSGSDRREQYF.

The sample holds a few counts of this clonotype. The CDR3 protein is CASIEGVGGDTEAFF. In DNA, the CDR3 is TGTGCCAGCATCGAAGGAGTGGGGGGGGACACTGAAGCTTTCTTT. This sequence joins TRBV2 and TRBJ1-1; D perhaps matches TRBD1 (5 bases). Trimming pared 7 bases from V and 3 bases from J, leaving 18 bases between. This CDR3 spans 15 amino acids. Germline V gives CDR1 SNHLY, CDR2 FYNNEI.

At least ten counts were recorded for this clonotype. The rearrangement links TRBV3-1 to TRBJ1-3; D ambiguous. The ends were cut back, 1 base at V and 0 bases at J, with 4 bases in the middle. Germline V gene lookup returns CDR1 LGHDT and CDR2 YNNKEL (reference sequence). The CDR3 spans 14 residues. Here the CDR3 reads CASSQGSSGNTIYF. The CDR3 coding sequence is TGTGCCAGCAGCCAAGGCAGCTCTGGAAACACCATATATTTT.

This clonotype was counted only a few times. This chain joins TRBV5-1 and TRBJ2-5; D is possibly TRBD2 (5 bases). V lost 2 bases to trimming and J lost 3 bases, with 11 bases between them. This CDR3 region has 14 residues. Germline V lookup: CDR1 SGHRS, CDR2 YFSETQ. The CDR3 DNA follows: TGCGCCAGCAGCTTTCTTCCCGGGAAAGAGACCCAGTACTTC. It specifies CASSFLPGKETQYF. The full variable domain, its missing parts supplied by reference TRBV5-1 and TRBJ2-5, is KAGVTQTPRYLIKTRGQQVTLSCSPISGHRSVSWYQQTPGQGLQFLFEYFSETQRNKGNFPGRFSGRQFSNSRSEMNVSTLELGDSALYLCASSFLPGKETQYFGPGTRLLVL.

The CDR3 is CASSPRNFEQYF. The CDR3, as DNA: TGTGCCAGCAGCCCGAGGAACTTCGAGCAGTACTTC. The chain is built from TRBV7-9 and TRBJ2-7, with D unclear. The CDR3 has 12 residues. Germline loops: CDR1 SEHNR, CDR2 FQNEAQ (reference sequence). V was cut by 5 bases and J by 6 bases, with 11 bases left in between.

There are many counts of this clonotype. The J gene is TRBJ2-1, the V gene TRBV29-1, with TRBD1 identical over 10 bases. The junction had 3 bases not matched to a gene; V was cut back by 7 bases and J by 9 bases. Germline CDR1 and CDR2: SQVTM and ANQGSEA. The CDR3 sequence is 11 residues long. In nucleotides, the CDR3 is TGCAGCGGGGACAGGGGAAGTGAGCAGTTCTTC. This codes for CSGDRGSEQFF.

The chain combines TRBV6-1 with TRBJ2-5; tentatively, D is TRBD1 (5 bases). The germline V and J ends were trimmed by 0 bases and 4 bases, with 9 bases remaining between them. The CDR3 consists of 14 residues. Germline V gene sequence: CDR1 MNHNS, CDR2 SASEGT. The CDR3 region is CASSEAGLPETQYF. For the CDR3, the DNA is TGTGCCAGCAGTGAAGCGGGGCTCCCAGAGACCCAGTACTTC.